This T cell receptor (beta chain) was sequenced in a study of blood T cell repertoires in COVID-19. The wider study: Sites in the United States, Italy and Spain provided acute and convalescent COVID-19 samples.

Per the original methods: Reference gene primer amplification in the assay estimated nucleated cell counts. Clones were read by immunoSEQ multiplex PCR, and TCRdb kept only the in-frame ones, dropping some. D and trimming were read from the DNA, whereas the V and J calls and clone size are those reported in that table. The data hold more than 60,000 clones, with about 90% observed a single time. With respect to this clone: One end of the junction is discordant with germline, which a read error may explain.

The CDR3 is 15 residues long. The V gene's germline CDR1 is SGDLS and CDR2 YYNGEE. This sequence joins TRBV9 and TRBJ2-1; TRBD2 might be the D (6 bases). Sequencing input: peripheral blood. This clonotype was sampled from a man aged 50 to 59 with active COVID-19. The CDR3 DNA sequence: TGTGCCAGCAGCGCCCCCGGGACTTATTACAGTGAGCAGTTCTTC. Protein: CASSAPGTYYSEQFF. The whole variable domain, filled in from reference TRBV9 and TRBJ2-1, reads DSGVTQTPKHLITATGQRVTLRCSPRSGDLSVYWYQQSLDQGLQFLIQYYNGEERAKGNILERFSAQQFPDLHSELNLSSLELGDSALYFCASSAPGTYYSEQFFGPGTRLTVL.